The 14 T cell receptor beta chains given below trace back to one sample, sequenced in a study of CD8 T cells in ankylosing spondylitis. TCRdb processed the 5' RACE reads anew with MiXCR; each CDR3 protein has one entry. This sample has fewer than 250,000 distinct CDR3 sequences, with roughly 32% found just once. Sequenced material: blood, either unsorted or a sorted T cell fraction (not recorded which). The receptors were gathered from a male donor with ankylosing spondylitis or in good health (not recorded which).

The genes are TRBV6-4 and TRBJ2-4, with D unresolved. The germline gives CDR1 MRHNA, CDR2 SNTAGT. The CDR3 is 14 amino acids. V was clipped by 4 bases and J by 2 bases, with 9 bases between them. CDR3 nucleotide sequence: TGTGCCAGCAGTGCGTCACGGCCCAAAAACATTCAGTACTTC. This sequence encodes CASSASRPKNIQYF.

This chain's CDR3 is CSAPQTGDYGYTF. The CDR3 DNA reads TGCAGCGCCCCCCAGACAGGGGATTATGGCTACACCTTC. This chain uses TRBV29-1 with TRBJ1-2, with 8 nucleotides matching TRBD1. Germline V gives CDR1 SQVTM, CDR2 ANQGSEA. The CDR3 is 13 residues long. V was clipped by 7 bases and J by 5 bases; unmatched bases: 9.

This clonotype has only a few counts. The CDR3 loop reads CSVEGGPSEKLFF. Written as DNA, the CDR3 is TGCAGCGTTGAGGGGGGGCCGAGTGAAAAACTGTTTTTT. The chain has TRBV29-1 and TRBJ1-4; tentative D call: TRBD1 (6 bases). With 3 bases removed from V and 7 bases from J, the gap between germline ends came to 12 bases. Per the germline V gene, CDR1 is SQVTM and CDR2 is ANQGSEA. This CDR3 is 13 amino acids long.

The chain uses TRBV7-8 and TRBJ2-2; TRBD2 agrees at 8 bases. In germline, CDR1 is SGHVS, CDR2 FQNEAQ. V was pared by 2 bases and J by 0 bases, with 8 bases of the junction left unmatched. The CDR3 runs 18 residues. The CDR3 is CASSLRVLAGSNTGELFF. CDR3 bases: TGTGCCAGCAGCTTAAGGGTCCTAGCGGGCTCGAACACCGGGGAGCTGTTTTTT. The full variable domain, its missing parts supplied by reference TRBV7-8 and TRBJ2-2, is GAGVSQSPRYKVAKRGQDVALRCDPISGHVSLFWYQQALGQGPEFLTYFQNEAQLDKSGLPSDRFFAERPEGSVSTLKIQRTQQEDSAVYLCASSLRVLAGSNTGELFFGEGSRLTVL.

This clonotype was counted a few times. The rearrangement uses TRBV27 and TRBJ2-7; D remains ambiguous. The CDR3 spans 13 residues. Trimming stripped 5 bases from V and 2 bases from J, with 10 bases between. Germline V gives CDR1 MNHEY, CDR2 SMNVEV (reference sequence). The CDR3: CASSPLVTYEQYF. CDR3 coding DNA: TGTGCCAGCAGTCCCCTAGTCACCTACGAGCAGTACTTC.

Only a few counts were recorded for this clonotype. This chain joins TRBV20-1 and TRBJ2-3; 8 bases fit TRBD2. This CDR3 region has 15 residues. Germline assignment: CDR1 DFQATT and CDR2 SNEGSKA (reference sequence). The V gene end was trimmed by 1 base and the J gene end by 4 bases; junction bases not matched to a gene: 7. The CDR3 coding sequence is TGCAGTGCTAGAGGAAGCGGGGGCCCGCCAGATACGCAGTATTTT. It codes for CSARGSGGPPDTQYF.

V gene TRBV7-9 combines with J gene TRBJ2-1; D is perhaps TRBD1 (6 bases). V was shortened by 5 bases and J by 7 bases, with 18 bases between the two germline ends. Germline CDR1 is SEHNR and CDR2 is FQNEAQ (reference sequence). The CDR3 sequence is 15 residues long. The CDR3 loop is CASSPTRQAGNEQFF. The CDR3 coding sequence is TGTGCCAGCAGCCCGACACGACAGGCTGGGAATGAGCAGTTCTTC.

A few counts support this clonotype. This rearrangement joins TRBV20-1 to TRBJ1-5, with TRBD1 matching 7 bases. CDR3 length equals 14 residues. Germline CDR1 reads DFQATT; CDR2 reads SNEGSKA (reference sequence). The trim removed 2 bases at V and 2 bases at J, leaving 3 bases unmatched. In DNA form, the CDR3 reads TGCAGTGCTAGAACGACAGGGCGCAATCAGCCCCAGCATTTT. Residues: CSARTTGRNQPQHF.

This chain connects TRBV5-6 to TRBJ2-5; D call uncertain. The length of the CDR3 is 15 residues. Germline V CDR1 and CDR2: SGHDT, YYEEEE. Trimming pared 0 bases from V and 2 bases from J, leaving 11 bases between. The DNA of the CDR3 is TGTGCCAGCAGCTTGGGATCACCACCTCAAGAGACCCAGTACTTC. Amino acids: CASSLGSPPQETQYF.

This chain connects TRBV25-1 to TRBJ1-2; D call uncertain. V was shortened by 3 bases and J by 4 bases, with 12 bases between the two germline ends. The CDR3 is made up of 14 amino acids. The germline V gene encodes CDR1 MGHDK and CDR2 SYGVNS. The CDR3 loop is CASSEGPEAYGYTF. In DNA form, the CDR3 reads TGTGCCAGCAGTGAGGGCCCGGAGGCCTATGGCTACACCTTC.

This chain connects TRBV12-3 or TRBV12-4 to TRBJ2-3, with D unresolved. The ends were cut back, 9 bases at V and 0 bases at J, with 13 bases in the middle. This CDR3 has 14 residues. DNA for the CDR3: TGTGCCAGTAGAGTAGGACGTAGCACAGATACGCAGTATTTT. Amino acids: CASRVGRSTDTQYF.

The chain is built from TRBV6-6 and TRBJ1-5; TRBD1 might be the D (5 bases). The V end lost 6 bases, the J end lost 0 bases, and 6 bases lay between the germline ends. The CDR3 is made up of 13 amino acids. CDR1 is MNHNY, CDR2 SVGAGI, per germline (reference sequence). The CDR3 protein is CASRGDSNQPQHF. The CDR3 DNA reads as TGTGCCAGCAGGGGGGATAGCAATCAGCCCCAGCATTTT.

This clonotype has more than one count but fewer than ten. Here the CDR3 reads CSANKGPYEQYF. CDR3 DNA sequence: TGCAGTGCTAACAAGGGACCTTACGAGCAGTACTTC. The chain employs TRBV20-1 and TRBJ2-7; either TRBD1 or TRBD2 may fit D (5 bases each). CDR1 is DFQATT and CDR2 is SNEGSKA in the germline V gene (reference sequence). The CDR3 is 12 amino acids. Trimming took 4 bases from V and 4 from J, leaving 11 bases between them.

The V gene is TRBV12-3 or TRBV12-4, the J gene TRBJ2-5; D possibly corresponds to TRBD1 (6 bases). V gave up 4 bases and J gave up 7 bases, with 13 bases separating them. The CDR3 extends over 13 amino acids. The CDR3 is CASSSQGRGTQYF. The CDR3 DNA reads TGTGCCAGCAGTTCACAGGGTCGAGGGACCCAGTACTTC.